This TCR beta chain was captured by sequencing in a study of regulatory T cells. Primers: 52 TRBV forward and 13 TRBJ reverse. Repertoires were generated with immunoSEQ multiplex PCR, while TCRdb's copy carries only in-frame clones and drops some. Of roughly 32,000 clones listed, roughly 90% are singletons. Whole-study findings and limits: In patients, unique TRB V-J pairs were restricted and V/J usage skewed, especially in Tregs. In CD3G-deficient patients, conventional CD4+ T cells were enriched for hydrophobic CDR3 residues at positions 6 and 7.

Germline V gene sequence: CDR1 SGHRS, CDR2 YFSETQ. The CDR3 consists of 13 residues. V lost 2 bases and J lost 1, with 6 bases in between. Autoimmunity was present in every CD3G-deficient patient, worse in two. Patients, 2 to 39 years old, had expanded memory T-cell proportions. Regulatory (CD25-high CD127-low) and conventional (CD25-low CD127-high) CD4+ T cells were sorted separately. Worth noting for this clone: The antigen remains unidentified.

This clonotype was obtained from a person between 18 and 35 years old with CD3G deficiency. The chain recombines TRBV5-1 with TRBJ1-1, with D unresolved. Sequences were obtained from conventional CD4+ T cells sorted from blood. CDR3 region: CASSFTRNTEAFF. CDR3 coding DNA: TGCGCCAGCAGCTTCACAAGGAACACTGAAGCTTTCTTT.